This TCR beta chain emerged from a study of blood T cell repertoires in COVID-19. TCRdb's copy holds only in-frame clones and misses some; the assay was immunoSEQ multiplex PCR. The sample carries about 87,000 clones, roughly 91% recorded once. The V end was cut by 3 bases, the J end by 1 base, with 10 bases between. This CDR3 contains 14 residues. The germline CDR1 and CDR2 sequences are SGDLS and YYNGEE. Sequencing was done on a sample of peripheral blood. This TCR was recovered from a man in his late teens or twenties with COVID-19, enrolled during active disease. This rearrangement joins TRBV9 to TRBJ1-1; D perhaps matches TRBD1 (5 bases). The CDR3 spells CASSAVTANTEAFF. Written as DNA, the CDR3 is TGTGCCAGCAGCGCCGTGACAGCGAACACTGAAGCTTTCTTT.